The rows below give T cell receptor beta chains drawn from one sample of a study of early T cells in non-severe SARS-CoV-2 infection. TCRdb processed the 5' RACE reads anew with MiXCR; each CDR3 protein has one entry. The repertoire has fewer than 65,000 distinct CDR3 sequences, over 4.5% of them found once; the top ten carry under 4%. The source was whole blood, collected at baseline. The receptors shown here come from an adult who was a healthcare worker with PCR-confirmed SARS-CoV-2 infection or an uninfected control (not recorded which). Both conserved end residues are part of each CDR3. Fields, in order: V gene, clone size, D gene, J gene, CDR3 DNA, CDR3 protein. A D gene is named only where the DNA matches it firmly. Some rows mark clone size as missing; the rest say once, few, many or name a class of expanded clone.

v_call: TRBV12-3/TRBV12-4
clone_size: many
d_call: TRBD1
j_call: TRBJ2-2
cdr3_nt: TGTGCCAGCACCCTAGGACAGGTTTCCACCGGGGAGCTGTTTTTT
cdr3_aa: CASTLGQVSTGELFF

v_call: TRBV4-2
clone_size: many
d_call: NA
j_call: TRBJ1-5
cdr3_nt: TGTGCCAGCAGCCAAGCGTCAGCCAATCAGCCCCAGCATTTT
cdr3_aa: CASSQASANQPQHF

v_call: TRBV4-3
clone_size: many
d_call: NA
j_call: TRBJ2-5
cdr3_nt: TGCGCCAGCAGCCAAGATAGGAACGGTGCCGAGCAAGAGACCCAGTACTTC
cdr3_aa: CASSQDRNGAEQETQYF

v_call: TRBV5-1
clone_size: NA
d_call: TRBD2
j_call: TRBJ2-5
cdr3_nt: TGCGCCAGCTCGGCAACGGGAGGTTTGGCGGAGACCCAGTACTTC
cdr3_aa: CASSATGGLAETQYF

v_call: TRBV7-9
clone_size: once
d_call: NA
j_call: TRBJ2-1
cdr3_nt: TGTGCCAGCAGCTTAGGCGGGGAGGTTGATGAGCAGTTCTTC
cdr3_aa: CASSLGGEVDEQFF

v_call: TRBV29-1
clone_size: NA
d_call: NA
j_call: TRBJ2-7
cdr3_nt: TGCAGCGTTGGACAGGGAGGAGGTGAGCAGTACTTC
cdr3_aa: CSVGQGGGEQYF

v_call: TRBV29-1
clone_size: many
d_call: NA
j_call: TRBJ1-1
cdr3_nt: TGCAGCGTTGTAGGGCAGGGGAACACTGAAGCTTTCTTT
cdr3_aa: CSVVGQGNTEAFF

v_call: TRBV27
clone_size: many
d_call: NA
j_call: TRBJ2-5
cdr3_nt: TGTGCCAGCAGTTTATACGCCGCTAGCGCCTTTCAAGAGACCCAGTACTTC
cdr3_aa: CASSLYAASAFQETQYF

v_call: TRBV20-1
clone_size: many
d_call: TRBD2
j_call: TRBJ2-7
cdr3_nt: TGCAGTGCTAGAACGGCTAGCGGGAGTCACGAGCAGTACTTC
cdr3_aa: CSARTASGSHEQYF

v_call: TRBV6-4
clone_size: few
d_call: NA
j_call: TRBJ2-3
cdr3_nt: TGTGCCAGCAGCAGGGGAGGTCCCACAGATACGCAGTATTTT
cdr3_aa: CASSRGGPTDTQYF

v_call: TRBV2
clone_size: many
d_call: NA
j_call: TRBJ2-7
cdr3_nt: TGTGCCGTTTTTTTGGGGGACCCAGCCTACGAGCAGTACTTC
cdr3_aa: CAVFLGDPAYEQYF

v_call: TRBV2
clone_size: NA
d_call: NA
j_call: TRBJ2-7
cdr3_nt: TGTGCCAGCAGCCCCGGGAAGGCGATGACCTACGAGCAGTACTTC
cdr3_aa: CASSPGKAMTYEQYF

v_call: TRBV12-3/TRBV12-4
clone_size: NA
d_call: NA
j_call: TRBJ2-7
cdr3_nt: TGTGCCAGCAGTTTCTCGGGGGTCGAGCAGTACTTC
cdr3_aa: CASSFSGVEQYF

v_call: TRBV18
clone_size: NA
d_call: NA
j_call: TRBJ1-2
cdr3_nt: TGTGCCAGCTCATCGGGACCGGACTATGGCTACACCTTC
cdr3_aa: CASSSGPDYGYTF

v_call: TRBV3-1
clone_size: few
d_call: TRBD2
j_call: TRBJ2-3
cdr3_nt: TGTGCCAGCAGCCACCTGGGAGGGGGCACAGATACGCAGTATTTT
cdr3_aa: CASSHLGGGTDTQYF

v_call: TRBV12-3/TRBV12-4
clone_size: many
d_call: NA
j_call: TRBJ2-5
cdr3_nt: TGTGCCAGCAGCAGCACCGACTTTCCGGAGACCCAGTACTTC
cdr3_aa: CASSSTDFPETQYF